This T cell receptor (beta chain) was profiled in a study of blood T cell repertoires in COVID-19. About the research overall: Whether acute or convalescent, the COVID-19 samples came from the United States, Italy and Spain.

Two negative PCRs, clearance, or symptom resolution had been documented for recovered Cohort 3 donors. The CDR3 extends over 14 amino acids. Germline V gene data show CDR1 as SNHLY and CDR2 as FYNNEI. Trimming stripped 2 bases from V and 4 bases from J, with 11 bases between. TCRdb's copy holds only in-frame clones and misses some; the assay was immunoSEQ multiplex PCR. The sample holds about 270,000 clones, around 91% seen once. The V gene is TRBV2, the J gene TRBJ1-2; perhaps TRBD1 as D (6 bases). The source of this sequence is a woman aged 18 to 35 who had recovered from COVID-19. Sequencing was carried out using PBMCs or T cells enriched from blood (not recorded which). CDR3 nucleotides: TGTGCCAGCAGTGAACCCAGGGGCGGCTATGGCTACACCTTC. It is translated as CASSEPRGGYGYTF.